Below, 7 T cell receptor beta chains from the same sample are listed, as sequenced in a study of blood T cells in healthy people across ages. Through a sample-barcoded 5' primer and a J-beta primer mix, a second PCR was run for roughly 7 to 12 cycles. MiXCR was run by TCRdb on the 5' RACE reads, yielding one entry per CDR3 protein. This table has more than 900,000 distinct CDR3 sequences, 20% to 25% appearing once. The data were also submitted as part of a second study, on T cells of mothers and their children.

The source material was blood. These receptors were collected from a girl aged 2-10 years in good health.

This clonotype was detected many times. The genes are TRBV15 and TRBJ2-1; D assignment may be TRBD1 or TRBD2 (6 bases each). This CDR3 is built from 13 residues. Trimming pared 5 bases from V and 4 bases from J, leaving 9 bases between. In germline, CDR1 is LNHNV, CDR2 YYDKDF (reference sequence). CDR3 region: CATSGGPYNEQFF. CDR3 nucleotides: TGTGCCACCAGCGGGGGGCCTTACAATGAGCAGTTCTTC.

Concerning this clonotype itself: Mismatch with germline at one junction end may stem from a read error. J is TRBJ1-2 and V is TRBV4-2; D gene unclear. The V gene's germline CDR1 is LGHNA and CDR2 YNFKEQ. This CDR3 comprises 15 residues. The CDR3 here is CAGSQVATDIDGYTF. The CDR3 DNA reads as TGTGCCGGCAGCCAAGTAGCCACAGATATCGATGGCTACACCTTC.

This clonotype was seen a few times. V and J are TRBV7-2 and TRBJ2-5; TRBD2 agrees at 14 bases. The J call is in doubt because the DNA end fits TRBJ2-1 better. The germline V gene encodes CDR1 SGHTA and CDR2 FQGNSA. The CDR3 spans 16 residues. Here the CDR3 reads CASSLATSGGANEQFF. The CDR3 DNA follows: TGTGCCAGCAGCTTAGCGACTAGCGGGGGGGCGAATGAGCAGTTCTTC.

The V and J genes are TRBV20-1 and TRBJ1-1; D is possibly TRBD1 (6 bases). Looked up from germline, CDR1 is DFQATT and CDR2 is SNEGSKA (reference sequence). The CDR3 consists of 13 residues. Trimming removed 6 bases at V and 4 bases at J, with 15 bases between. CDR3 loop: CSAIQGMGTEAFF. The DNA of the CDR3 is TGCAGTGCCATACAGGGAATGGGCACTGAAGCTTTCTTT.

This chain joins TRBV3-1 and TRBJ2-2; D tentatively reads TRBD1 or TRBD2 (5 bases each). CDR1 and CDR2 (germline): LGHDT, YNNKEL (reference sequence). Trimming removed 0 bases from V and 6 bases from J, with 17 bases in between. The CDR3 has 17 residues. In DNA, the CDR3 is TGTGCCAGCAGCCAAGACAGGGATCGTTTGCGGGCCGGGGAGCTGTTTTTT. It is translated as CASSQDRDRLRAGELFF.

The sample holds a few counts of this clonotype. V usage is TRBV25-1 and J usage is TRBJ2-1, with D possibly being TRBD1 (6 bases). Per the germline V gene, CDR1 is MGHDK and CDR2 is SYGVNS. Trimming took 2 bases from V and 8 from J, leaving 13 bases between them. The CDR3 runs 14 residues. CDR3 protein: CASSELRGKDEQFF. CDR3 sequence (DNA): TGTGCCAGCAGTGAACTGAGGGGGAAGGATGAGCAGTTCTTC.

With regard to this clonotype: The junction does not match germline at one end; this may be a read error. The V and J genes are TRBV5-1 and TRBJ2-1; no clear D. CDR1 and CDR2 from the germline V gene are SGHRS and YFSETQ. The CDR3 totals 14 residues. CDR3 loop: CASRSTGLINQQFF. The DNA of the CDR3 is TGCGCCAGCAGAAGCACCGGGCTCATCAATCAGCAGTTCTTC.